Listed below are T cell receptor beta chains from one sample, sequenced in a study of blood T cell repertoires in COVID-19. TCRdb's table, derived via immunoSEQ multiplex PCR, lists solely in-frame clones and lacks some. The sample consists of approximately 110,000 clones, 85% of them appearing once. The sequenced material came from peripheral blood. Receptors originate from a human donor in a cohort sampled during active COVID-19. Each CDR3 is given with its conserved first and last residue. D genes are given only for firm matches. Expanded clones get a size class; other rows say once, few or many, or leave the size out.

d_gene	abundance	v_gene	j_gene	CDR3nt	CDR3aa
-	-	TRBV19	TRBJ1-4	TGTGCCAGTAGTACCTTAAGGGGCGAAACTAATGAAAAACTGTTTTTT	CASSTLRGETNEKLFF
TRBD1	-	TRBV6-1	TRBJ2-1	TGTGCCAGCAGTGAACCCCCGGACAGGGTTGTCTACAATGAGCAGTTCTTC	CASSEPPDRVVYNEQFF
TRBD2	-	TRBV30	TRBJ2-3	TGTGCCTGGACTGTCCCCCTAGCGGGGGAGTCAGATACGCAGTATTTT	CAWTVPLAGESDTQYF
-	-	TRBV6-5	TRBJ2-7	TGTGCCATCAAACAGGGTTGGGGCTACGAGCAGTACTTC	CAIKQGWGYEQYF
-	-	TRBV20-1	TRBJ2-3	TGCAGTGCGGATCAGGGAGATACGCAGTATTTT	CSADQGDTQYF
TRBD1	few	TRBV7-6	TRBJ1-5	TGTGCCAGCAGCTTAGCAGGGGGCGATCAGCCCCAGCATTTT	CASSLAGGDQPQHF
-	-	TRBV6-5	TRBJ2-2	TGTGCCAGCAGGGCAGGGGCAGAGAACACCGGGGAGCTGTTTTTT	CASRAGAENTGELFF
-	-	TRBV9	TRBJ2-1	TGTGCCAGCAGCGTAATAGAGAATGAGCAGTTCTTC	CASSVIENEQFF
-	-	TRBV10-3	TRBJ1-2	TGTGCCATCAGTGAGTCGTACCTAAACTATGGCTACACCTTC	CAISESYLNYGYTF
TRBD1	-	TRBV6-1	TRBJ1-1	TGTGCCAGCAGTGAAGGGACAGGGTACACTGAAGCTTTCTTT	CASSEGTGYTEAFF
-	-	TRBV10-3	TRBJ2-1	TGTGCCATCAGTGAGTCGATCGGGGAGCAGTTCTTC	CAISESIGEQFF
-	-	TRBV14	TRBJ1-1	TGTGCCAGCCAATGGTCGGGGAACACTGAAGCTTTCTTT	CASQWSGNTEAFF
-	-	TRBV5-4	TRBJ1-2	TGTGCCAGCAGCATATTTGACAGGCCACGGGGTGGCTACACCTTC	CASSIFDRPRGGYTF
-	-	TRBV5-4	TRBJ1-2	TGTGCCAGCAGCCTAGTTTCTGGACGGGGAGAGTACACCTTC	CASSLVSGRGEYTF
TRBD1	-	TRBV2	TRBJ2-4	TGTGCCAGCAGTGTTGGGACAGGACACAAAAACATTCAGTACTTC	CASSVGTGHKNIQYF
-	-	TRBV9	TRBJ1-5	TGTGCCAGCAGCGGAGGATACAATCAGCCCCAGCATTTT	CASSGGYNQPQHF
-	few	TRBV4-2	TRBJ1-5	TGTGCCAGCAGCCAAGAGGTAGTACCTAGCAATCAGCCCCAGCATTTT	CASSQEVVPSNQPQHF
TRBD2	-	TRBV7-9	TRBJ2-1	TGTGCCAGCAGCTTAGTGGCTAGCGGGGGGGCCGCTGAGCAGTTCTTC	CASSLVASGGAAEQFF
-	-	TRBV15	TRBJ2-7	TGTGCCACCAGCAGAGGTCAGGGAAGGAACGAGCAGTACTTC	CATSRGQGRNEQYF
TRBD2	-	TRBV19	TRBJ2-2	TGTGCCGGCGGGACTAGCGGCTACACCGGGGAGCTGTTTTTT	CAGGTSGYTGELFF
TRBD1	-	TRBV5-1	TRBJ1-1	TGCGCCAGCAGCTACCAGGGGGCCCAGATGAACACTGAAGCTTTCTTT	CASSYQGAQMNTEAFF
-	-	TRBV27	TRBJ2-1	TGTGCCAGCAGTCCCCGACAGGACCCCTACAATGAGCAGTTCTTC	CASSPRQDPYNEQFF
-	-	TRBV11-2	TRBJ1-5	TGTGCCAGCAGCTCGAGTGACAGGAGCAATCAGCCCCAGCATTTT	CASSSSDRSNQPQHF
-	-	TRBV2	TRBJ1-2	TGTGCCAGCAGTGTTGGGAGGGAATCGGGCTACACCTTC	CASSVGRESGYTF
-	-	TRBV20-1	TRBJ1-2	TGCAGTGCTAGTAAACCTGGCCTCAACTATGGCTACACCTTC	CSASKPGLNYGYTF
TRBD2	once	TRBV15	TRBJ2-1	TGTGCCACCGGACTAGCGGGGGGGGTGAATGAGCAGTTCTTC	CATGLAGGVNEQFF
TRBD2	-	TRBV18	TRBJ2-1	TGTGCCAGCTCACCGATCGACGGGGGGAGCTCCTACAATGAGCAGTTCTTC	CASSPIDGGSSYNEQFF
-	-	TRBV2	TRBJ2-2	TGTGCCAGCACGGCCCTTGGCGGGACGAACACCGGGGAGCTGTTTTTT	CASTALGGTNTGELFF
-	-	TRBV6-5	TRBJ1-5	TGTGCCAGCACTCCGGGACAACAGCCCCAGCATTTT	CASTPGQQPQHF
TRBD1	-	TRBV9	TRBJ2-1	TGTGCCAGCAGCGGTCCGGGACAGGGGATTAATGAGCAGTTCTTC	CASSGPGQGINEQFF
TRBD1	once	TRBV4-3	TRBJ1-1	TGCGCCAGCAGCCAAGATTGGACAGGGGCCACTGAAGCTTTCTTT	CASSQDWTGATEAFF
TRBD2	-	TRBV9	TRBJ2-1	TGTGCCAGCAGCAACCGGCGGGGGGCTTACAATGAGCAGTTCTTC	CASSNRRGAYNEQFF
-	-	TRBV5-1	TRBJ1-1	TGCGCCAGCAGCTCGACAGGAAACACTGAAGCTTTCTTT	CASSSTGNTEAFF
-	-	TRBV4-3	TRBJ2-1	TGCGCCAGCAGCCAATTCCAGGATGAGCAGTTCTTC	CASSQFQDEQFF
-	once	TRBV21-1	TRBJ1-5	TGTGCCAGCACTGACGGGGGGAAGAGACCCCAGCATTTT	CASTDGGKRPQHF
-	-	TRBV6-2/TRBV6-3	TRBJ2-7	TGTGCCAGCAGTCAACCGAGGGTTCGCGTCGAGCAGTACTTC	CASSQPRVRVEQYF
-	-	TRBV10-1	TRBJ2-7	TGCGCCAGCAGGAGGACTGGACCTAACTACGAGCAGTACTTC	CASRRTGPNYEQYF
-	-	TRBV6-5	TRBJ1-6	TGTGCCAGCAGTAAGGGACAATATAATTCACCCCTCCACTTT	CASSKGQYNSPLHF
-	-	TRBV7-2	TRBJ2-7	TGTGCCAGCAGCTTCGGCGGATCCCGCTACGAGCAGTACTTC	CASSFGGSRYEQYF
-	-	TRBV6-2/TRBV6-3	TRBJ2-3	TGTGCCAGCAGTTACCAAACGGTGGATACGCAGTATTTT	CASSYQTVDTQYF
-	-	TRBV29-1	TRBJ2-7	TGCAGCGCCCGGGCGGGACCGGGGGCCTACGAGCAGTACTTC	CSARAGPGAYEQYF
-	-	TRBV7-8	TRBJ1-6	TGTGCCAGCAGCCCCACCCAGGAATCACCCCTCCACTTT	CASSPTQESPLHF
TRBD2	-	TRBV11-2	TRBJ2-1	TGTGCCAGCAGCTTCGGGACTAGCGGTTTCAATGAGCAGTTCTTC	CASSFGTSGFNEQFF
TRBD2	-	TRBV6-1	TRBJ2-1	TGTGCCAGCAGTGATGCCGGGACTAGTGTTCTGAATGAGCAGTTCTTC	CASSDAGTSVLNEQFF
TRBD1	few	TRBV29-1	TRBJ2-5	TGCAGCGTTGATGGACAGACAGGGGCCTGGGGGGAGACCCAGTACTTC	CSVDGQTGAWGETQYF
-	-	TRBV25-1	TRBJ1-2	TGTGCCAGCAGCCAGGTTAACTATGGCTACACCTTC	CASSQVNYGYTF
TRBD1	-	TRBV9	TRBJ1-2	TGTGCCAGCAGCATAGACAGGGGGCGCGGTGGCTACACCTTC	CASSIDRGRGGYTF
-	-	TRBV19	TRBJ2-3	TGTGCCAGTAGTATCCAGGCCCCTAGCACAGATACGCAGTATTTT	CASSIQAPSTDTQYF
-	-	TRBV7-9	TRBJ2-2	TGTGCCAGCAGCCCCGGACTTTCCACCGGGGAGCTGTTTTTT	CASSPGLSTGELFF
-	-	TRBV6-2/TRBV6-3	TRBJ1-1	TGTGCCAGCAGTCCCCCAGGGTGGGGCACTGAAGCTTTCTTT	CASSPPGWGTEAFF